The sequence of this T cell receptor beta chain was determined in a study of beta chain features in type 1 diabetes. This clone turned up a few times. Its antigen is not known. The CDR3 totals 17 residues. V was cut by 4 bases and J by 6 bases, with 22 bases left in between. Germline lookup yields CDR1 MNHNS and CDR2 SASEGT. Study observations and caveats: Moderate but significant shortening of TCRB CDR3s was recorded in all four CD4+ subsets from Type 1 diabetes patients. Type 1 diabetes patients showed fewer insertions and more deletions at VDJ junctions.

Expressed TCRB transcripts were sequenced after all isolated RNA was converted to cDNA. About 3.57 million reads per sample were averaged for naive, central memory and regulatory samples. The protocol was immunoSEQ multiplex PCR, while the TCRdb copy is restricted to in-frame clones and leaves out a portion. The sample records over 200,000 clones, approximately 10% being singletons. This chain joins TRBV6-1 and TRBJ2-1, with D perhaps matching TRBD1 (5 bases). The receptor comes from a man in his thirties or forties with type 1 diabetes. The sequencing input was naive CD4+ T cells from blood. CDR3: CASSVLNTQGTLNEQFF. CDR3 in DNA: TGTGCCAGCAGTGTTCTCAACACGCAGGGCACCCTCAATGAGCAGTTCTTC.